This passage covers 20 T cell receptor beta chains from one sample sequenced in a study of PD-1 blockade in classical Hodgkin lymphoma. The method was immunoSEQ multiplex PCR; TCRdb's version includes in-frame clones alone and lacks a portion of them. The top ten clones hold approximately 2.7% of a sample with just under 20,000 clones, approximately 82% of them seen once. Sample time point: cycle 4 day 1 (C4D1), after less than 7 weeks of nivolumab. No patient escaped relapse after autologous stem cell transplantation, and brentuximab vedotin exposure varied. Magnetic negative selection of thawed PBMCs was the method by which CD4+ T cells were purified. The material was CD4+ T cells from blood, obtained before the fourth cycle of nivolumab. These TCRs come from a human donor with classical Hodgkin lymphoma.

This clone showed up just once. This chain connects TRBV6-1 to TRBJ2-5; 9 nucleotides line up with TRBD1. The CDR3 runs 14 residues. Trimming removed 8 bases from V and 5 bases from J; junction bases left unmatched: 9. Germline V gene sequence: CDR1 MNHNS, CDR2 SASEGT. The CDR3 bases are TGTGCCAGCTCAGTAGTCGACAGGGGGGAGACCCAGTACTTC. This sequence encodes CASSVVDRGETQYF.

V is TRBV28 and J is TRBJ1-2, with unresolved D. Germline CDR1 is MDHEN and CDR2 is SYDVKM. The CDR3 consists of 12 residues. V was cut by 4 bases and J by 6 bases, with 9 bases left in between. CDR3 loop: CASSSRQDGYTF. CDR3 nucleotide sequence: TGTGCCAGCAGTTCCCGTCAGGATGGCTACACCTTC.

This chain uses TRBV28 with TRBJ2-5; possible D gene TRBD2, 5 bases. The V end was cut by 5 bases, the J end by 7 bases, with 17 bases between. The CDR3 is 14 amino acids. Germline assignment: CDR1 MDHEN and CDR2 SYDVKM. The CDR3 loop reads CASSDIGVRGTQYF. The CDR3, as DNA: TGTGCCAGCAGTGATATTGGCGTCCGGGGGACCCAGTACTTC.

The chain joins TRBV5-1 to TRBJ1-4, with D maybe TRBD1 (6 bases). The germline V gene has CDR1 SGHRS and CDR2 YFSETQ. This CDR3 is built from 13 residues. Trimming removed 2 bases at V and 6 bases at J, with 8 bases between. The CDR3 region is CASSLTGYEKLFF. For the CDR3, the DNA is TGCGCCAGCAGCTTAACAGGGTATGAAAAACTGTTTTTT. The full variable domain, its missing parts supplied by reference TRBV5-1 and TRBJ1-4, is KAGVTQTPRYLIKTRGQQVTLSCSPISGHRSVSWYQQTPGQGLQFLFEYFSETQRNKGNFPGRFSGRQFSNSRSEMNVSTLELGDSALYLCASSLTGYEKLFFGSGTQLSVL.

This clone is judged medium-sized. The chain is built from TRBV6-1 and TRBJ1-1; D is unclear. Trimming cost V 4 bases and J 4 bases, with 10 bases left between them. The CDR3 has 13 amino acids. Germline V CDR1 and CDR2: MNHNS, SASEGT. As DNA, the CDR3 is TGTGCCAGCAGTGTAACGGCCAGCACTGAAGCTTTCTTT. It codes for CASSVTASTEAFF.

The chain couples TRBV28 to TRBJ2-5; 9 bases are shared with TRBD2. Germline V gene sequence: CDR1 MDHEN, CDR2 SYDVKM. Trimming at V came to 6 bases and at J to 2 bases, leaving 4 bases not matched to a gene. The CDR3 consists of 14 residues. CDR3 residues: CASRESGRQETQYF. The CDR3 DNA sequence: TGTGCCAGCAGGGAAAGCGGGAGGCAAGAGACCCAGTACTTC.

The rearrangement links TRBV6-1 to TRBJ2-7; a weak D match, TRBD1 (5 bases). Trimming removed 4 bases at V and 6 bases at J, with 13 bases between. Germline loops: CDR1 MNHNS, CDR2 SASEGT. The CDR3 runs 13 residues. CDR3: CASSGSGLIEQYF. In DNA, the CDR3 is TGTGCCAGCAGTGGGTCAGGGCTGATCGAGCAGTACTTC.

The chain has TRBV27 and TRBJ1-3; possible D gene TRBD1, 5 bases. Per germline, CDR1 MNHEY and CDR2 SMNVEV (reference sequence). Trimming stripped 4 bases from V and 0 bases from J, with 16 bases between. There are 17 residues in the CDR3. The CDR3 sequence: CASSSLGLQNSGNTIYF. CDR3 nucleotide sequence: TGTGCCAGCAGTTCCCTGGGACTTCAGAACTCTGGAAACACCATATATTTT.

The chain carries TRBV6-5 and TRBJ2-4; D is perhaps TRBD1 (6 bases). Germline CDR1 reads MNHEY; CDR2 reads SVGAGI. Between the trimmed V and J ends, which lost 7 bases and 6 bases, there was a span of 13 bases. The CDR3 spans 13 residues. CDR3 loop: CASTRGGGNIQYF. DNA for the CDR3: TGTGCCAGCACCAGGGGTGGCGGAAACATTCAGTACTTC.

The V gene is TRBV6-5, the J gene TRBJ1-4; no definite D call. Germline CDR1 is MNHEY and CDR2 is SVGAGI. Trimming shortened V by 5 bases and J by 7 bases, and 11 bases separated the two germline ends. The CDR3 length is 13 residues. The CDR3 sequence is CASSEWPLEKLFF. Here the CDR3 DNA reads TGTGCCAGCAGTGAATGGCCTCTTGAAAAACTGTTTTTT.

The chain joins TRBV11-2 to TRBJ2-1; D uncertain. The CDR3 is 10 residues long. Trimming cost V 2 bases and J 12 bases, with 5 bases left between them. Germline CDR1 and CDR2: SGHAT and FQNNGV. In DNA, the CDR3 is TGTGCCAGCAGCTTATTCGGGCAGTTCTTC. It translates to CASSLFGQFF.

This chain links TRBV7-9 with TRBJ2-1; possibly TRBD2 for D (6 bases). V was cut by 8 bases and J by 0 bases, with 11 bases left in between. Germline CDR1 reads SEHNR; CDR2 reads FQNEAQ (reference sequence). This CDR3 contains 14 residues. DNA for the CDR3: TGTGCCAGCCAGCGGGCGACCTCCTACAATGAGCAGTTCTTC. Protein sequence: CASQRATSYNEQFF.

The gene calls are TRBV9 and TRBJ1-1, with 11 bases that match TRBD1. Trimming at V came to 4 bases and at J to 6 bases, leaving 5 bases not matched to a gene. This CDR3 has 14 residues. The germline V gene encodes CDR1 SGDLS and CDR2 YYNGEE. The CDR3 reads CASSPGTGGSEAFF. CDR3 in DNA: TGTGCCAGCAGCCCAGGGACAGGGGGTTCTGAAGCTTTCTTT.

J is TRBJ2-7 and V is TRBV21-1. TRBV21-1 is shown as a pseudogene. CDR3 size: 16 residues. The CDR3 loop reads CASSLPDQLFSYEQYF. The CDR3 region has the DNA TGTGCCAGCAGCCTCCCGGACCAACTGTTCTCCTACGAGCAGTACTTC.

This chain uses TRBV6-6 with TRBJ2-1, with 7 bases aligning to TRBD1. The CDR3 spans 13 residues. CDR1 MNHNY and CDR2 SVGAGI come from the germline V gene (reference sequence). The V gene end was trimmed by 6 bases and the J gene end by 7 bases; junction bases not matched to a gene: 6. CDR3 amino acids: CASSRDRQNEQFF. The CDR3 nucleotides read TGTGCCAGCAGCCGGGACAGACAGAATGAGCAGTTCTTC.

The chain is built from TRBV5-4 and TRBJ1-2; 10 bases fit TRBD1. Germline V gene lookup returns CDR1 SGHNT and CDR2 YYREEE (reference sequence). CDR3 length equals 17 residues. V was clipped by 3 bases and J by 4 bases; unmatched bases: 12. CDR3 amino acids: CASSSTFDRGQGYGYTF. CDR3 sequence (DNA): TGTGCCAGCAGCTCAACATTCGACAGGGGGCAGGGCTATGGCTACACCTTC. Supplemented by reference TRBV5-4 and TRBJ1-2, the full variable domain reads ETGVTQSPTHLIKTRGQQVTLRCSSQSGHNTVSWYQQALGQGPQFIFQYYREEENGRGNFPPRFSGLQFPNYSSELNVNALELDDSALYLCASSSTFDRGQGYGYTFGSGTRLTVV.

The chain has TRBV19 and TRBJ2-2; D uncertain. The CDR3 totals 14 residues. The V end lost 5 bases, the J end lost 5 bases, and 12 bases lay between the germline ends. Germline CDR1 reads LNHDA; CDR2 reads SQIVND (reference sequence). The CDR3 DNA is TGTGCCAGTAGTCCTAAAAAAGATACCGGGGAGCTGTTTTTT. Its translation: CASSPKKDTGELFF.

The J gene is TRBJ1-4, the V gene TRBV5-1, with D uncertain. V lost 4 bases to trimming and J lost 8 bases, with 12 bases between them. The CDR3 extends over 13 amino acids. Germline lookup yields CDR1 SGHRS and CDR2 YFSETQ. The CDR3 nucleotides are TGCGCCAGCAGCCCCTACTTCGGGGAAAAACTGTTTTTT. Its protein product is CASSPYFGEKLFF.

The rearrangement links TRBV30 to TRBJ1-3; no clear D gene. Trimming left V 3 bases short and J 1 base short, with 10 bases between. The CDR3 has 14 residues. Germline-derived CDR1 and CDR2 are GTSNPN and SVGIG (reference sequence). CDR3 DNA: TGTGCCTGGAGCCCTTCCTCGTCTGGAAACACCATATATTTT. Residues: CAWSPSSSGNTIYF.

The chain couples TRBV6-4 to TRBJ2-1; 11 bases line up with TRBD2. Per the germline V gene, CDR1 is MRHNA and CDR2 is SNTAGT. J gave up 5 bases and V 5 bases, and 5 bases lay outside the gene matches. The CDR3 length is 15 residues. As DNA, the CDR3 is TGTGCCAGCAGTCTCGGGACTAGCGGCGACAATGAGCAGTTCTTC. Translated: CASSLGTSGDNEQFF.